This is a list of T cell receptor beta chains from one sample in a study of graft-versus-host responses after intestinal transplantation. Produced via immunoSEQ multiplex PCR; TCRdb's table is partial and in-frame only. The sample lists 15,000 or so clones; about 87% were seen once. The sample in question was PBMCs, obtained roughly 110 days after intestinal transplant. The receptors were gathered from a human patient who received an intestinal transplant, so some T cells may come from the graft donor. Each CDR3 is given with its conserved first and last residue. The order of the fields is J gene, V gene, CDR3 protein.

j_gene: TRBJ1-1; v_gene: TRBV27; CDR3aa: CASSPIGGVTEAFF
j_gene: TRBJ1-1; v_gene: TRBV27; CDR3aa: CASSPLVFRGDHTEAFF
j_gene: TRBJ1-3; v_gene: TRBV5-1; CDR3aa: CASSSGTGTGNTIYF
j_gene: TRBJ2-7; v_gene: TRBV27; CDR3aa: CASRRDSGTGVLNRYEQYF
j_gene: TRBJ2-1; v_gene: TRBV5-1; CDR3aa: CASSQLMLATDNEQFF
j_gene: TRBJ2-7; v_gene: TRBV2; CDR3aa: CASSVGLASSYEQYF
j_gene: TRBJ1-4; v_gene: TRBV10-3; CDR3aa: CAISDPPDRPTGSNEKLFF
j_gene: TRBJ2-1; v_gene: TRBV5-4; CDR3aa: CASGGYEQFF
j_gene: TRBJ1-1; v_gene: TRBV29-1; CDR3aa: CSVVTPGQGETTEAFF
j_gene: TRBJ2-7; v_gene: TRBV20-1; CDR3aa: CSASTSDEQYF
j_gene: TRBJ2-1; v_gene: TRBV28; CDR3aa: CASSFAGGPYNEQFF
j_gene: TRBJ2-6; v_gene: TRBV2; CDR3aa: CASSEITYRYSRANVLTF
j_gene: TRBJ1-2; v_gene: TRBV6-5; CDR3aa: CASSYRTGGYGYTF
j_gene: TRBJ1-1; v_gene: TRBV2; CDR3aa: CASSEEWRNTEAFF
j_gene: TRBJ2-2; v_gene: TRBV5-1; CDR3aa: CASSLAWVGGTGELFF
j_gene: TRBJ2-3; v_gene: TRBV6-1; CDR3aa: CASSELMADRGTDTQYF
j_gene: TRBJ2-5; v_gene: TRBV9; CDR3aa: CASSVGPVGETQYF
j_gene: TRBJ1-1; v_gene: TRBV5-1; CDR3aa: CASSPGGTEAFF
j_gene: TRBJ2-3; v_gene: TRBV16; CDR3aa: CASSQGADTQYF
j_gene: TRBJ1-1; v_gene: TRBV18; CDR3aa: CASSPGQNTEAFF
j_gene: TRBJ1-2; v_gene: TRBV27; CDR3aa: CASSLLGGYGYTF
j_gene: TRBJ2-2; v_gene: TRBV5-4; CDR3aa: CASSLVGFGANTGELFF
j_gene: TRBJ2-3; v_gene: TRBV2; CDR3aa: CASSESSGRASSTDTQYF
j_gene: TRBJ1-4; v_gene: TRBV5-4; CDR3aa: CASSLGGEKLFF
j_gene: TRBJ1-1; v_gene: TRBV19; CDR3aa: CASSIEGWRTEAFF
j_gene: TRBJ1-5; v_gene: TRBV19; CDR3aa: CASSIIRGSGQPQHF
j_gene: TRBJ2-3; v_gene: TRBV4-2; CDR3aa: CASSQVISGSPDTQYF
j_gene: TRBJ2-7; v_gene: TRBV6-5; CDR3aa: CASSYSPNIGVYEQYF
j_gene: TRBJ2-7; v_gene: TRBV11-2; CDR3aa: CASSSGQFYEQYF
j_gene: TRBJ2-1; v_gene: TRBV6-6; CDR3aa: CATASLGLNEQFF
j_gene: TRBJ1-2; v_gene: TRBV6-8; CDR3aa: CASSEQGAYGYTF
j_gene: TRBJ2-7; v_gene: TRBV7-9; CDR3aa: CASSPGQGEDEQYF
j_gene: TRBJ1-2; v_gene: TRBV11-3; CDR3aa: CASSRTGGNYGYTF
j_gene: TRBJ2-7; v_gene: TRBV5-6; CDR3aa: CASSWYTGKSYEQYF
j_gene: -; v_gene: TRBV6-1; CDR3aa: CASSESPGGTSEQYF
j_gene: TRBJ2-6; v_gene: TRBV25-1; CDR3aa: CASSESWGASSGANVLTF
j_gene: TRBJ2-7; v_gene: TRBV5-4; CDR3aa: CASSWKGTAVSYEQYF
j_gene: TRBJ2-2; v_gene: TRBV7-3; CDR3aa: CASEGDTGELFF
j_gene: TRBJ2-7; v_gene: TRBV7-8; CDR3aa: CASSPRGGLSYEQYF